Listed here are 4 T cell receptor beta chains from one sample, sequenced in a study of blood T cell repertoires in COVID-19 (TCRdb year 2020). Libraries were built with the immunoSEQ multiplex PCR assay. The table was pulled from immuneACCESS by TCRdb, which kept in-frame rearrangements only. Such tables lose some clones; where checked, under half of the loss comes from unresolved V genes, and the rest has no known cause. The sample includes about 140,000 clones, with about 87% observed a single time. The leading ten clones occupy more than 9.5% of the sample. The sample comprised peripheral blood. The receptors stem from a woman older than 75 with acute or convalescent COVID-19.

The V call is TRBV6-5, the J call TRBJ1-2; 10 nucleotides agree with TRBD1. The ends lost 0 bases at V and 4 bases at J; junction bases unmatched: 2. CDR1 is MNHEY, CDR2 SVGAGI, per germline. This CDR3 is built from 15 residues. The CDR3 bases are TGTGCCAGCAGTTACTCCGGGACAGGGGTCTATGGCTACACCTTC. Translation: CASSYSGTGVYGYTF.

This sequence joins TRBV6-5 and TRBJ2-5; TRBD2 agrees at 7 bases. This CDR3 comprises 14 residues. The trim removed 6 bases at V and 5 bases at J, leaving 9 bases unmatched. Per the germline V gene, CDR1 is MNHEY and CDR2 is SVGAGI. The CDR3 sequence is CASSYRLAWETQYF. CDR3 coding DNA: TGTGCCAGCAGCTACCGACTAGCTTGGGAGACCCAGTACTTC.

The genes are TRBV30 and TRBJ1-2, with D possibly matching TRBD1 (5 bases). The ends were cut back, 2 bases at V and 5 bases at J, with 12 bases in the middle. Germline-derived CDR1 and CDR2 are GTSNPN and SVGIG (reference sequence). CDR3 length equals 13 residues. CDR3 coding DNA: TGTGCCTGGAGTCTGACAGACAAGTATGGCTACACCTTC. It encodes CAWSLTDKYGYTF.

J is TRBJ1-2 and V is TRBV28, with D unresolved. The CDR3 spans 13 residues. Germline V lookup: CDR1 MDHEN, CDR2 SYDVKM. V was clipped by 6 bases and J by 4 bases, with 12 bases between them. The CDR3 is CASRRPGTYGYTF. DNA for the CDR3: TGTGCCAGCAGGCGTCCAGGAACCTATGGCTACACCTTC.